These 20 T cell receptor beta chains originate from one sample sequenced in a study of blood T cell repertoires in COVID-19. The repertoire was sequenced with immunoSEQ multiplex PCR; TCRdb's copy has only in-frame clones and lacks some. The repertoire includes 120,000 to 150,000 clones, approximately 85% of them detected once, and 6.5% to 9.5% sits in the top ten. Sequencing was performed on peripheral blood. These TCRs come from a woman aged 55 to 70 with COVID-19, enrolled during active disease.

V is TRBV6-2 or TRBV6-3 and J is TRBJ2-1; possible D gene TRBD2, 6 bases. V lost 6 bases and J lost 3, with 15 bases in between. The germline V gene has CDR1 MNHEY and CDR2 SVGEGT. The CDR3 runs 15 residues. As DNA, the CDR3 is TGTGCCAGCAGCCCCCGCGGGGTATACTACAATGAGCAGTTCTTC. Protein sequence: CASSPRGVYYNEQFF.

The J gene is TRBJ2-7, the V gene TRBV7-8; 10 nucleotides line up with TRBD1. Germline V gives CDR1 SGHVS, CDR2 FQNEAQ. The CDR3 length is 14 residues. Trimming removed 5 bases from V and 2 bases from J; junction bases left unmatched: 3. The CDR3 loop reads CASSLGQGAYEQYF. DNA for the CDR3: TGTGCCAGCAGCCTTGGACAGGGGGCCTACGAGCAGTACTTC.

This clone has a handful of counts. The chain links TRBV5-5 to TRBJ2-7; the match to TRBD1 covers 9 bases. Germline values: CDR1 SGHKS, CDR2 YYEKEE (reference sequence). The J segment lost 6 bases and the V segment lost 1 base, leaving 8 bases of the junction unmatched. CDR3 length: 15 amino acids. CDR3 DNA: TGTGCCAGCAGCTTGTTGGAGACAGGGGGAATCGAGCAGTACTTC. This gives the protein CASSLLETGGIEQYF.

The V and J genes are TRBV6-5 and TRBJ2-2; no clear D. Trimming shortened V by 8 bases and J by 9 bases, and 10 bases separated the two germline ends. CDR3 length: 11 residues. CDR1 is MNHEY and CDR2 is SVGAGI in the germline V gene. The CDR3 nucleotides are TGTGCCAGCTCCTGGCACCGGGAGCTGTTTTTT. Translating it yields CASSWHRELFF.

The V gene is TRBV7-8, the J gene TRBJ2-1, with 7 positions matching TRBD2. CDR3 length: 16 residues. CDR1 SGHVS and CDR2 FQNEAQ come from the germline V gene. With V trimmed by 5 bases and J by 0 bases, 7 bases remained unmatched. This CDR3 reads CASSPGGAASYNEQFF. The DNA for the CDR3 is TGTGCCAGCAGCCCGGGGGGAGCGGCCTCCTACAATGAGCAGTTCTTC.

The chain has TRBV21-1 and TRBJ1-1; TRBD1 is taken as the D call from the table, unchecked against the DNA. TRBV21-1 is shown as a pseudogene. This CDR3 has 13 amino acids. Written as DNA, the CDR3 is TGTGCCAGCTCTTCCAGGGGACAATGTGAAGCTTTCTTT. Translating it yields CASSSRGQCEAFF.

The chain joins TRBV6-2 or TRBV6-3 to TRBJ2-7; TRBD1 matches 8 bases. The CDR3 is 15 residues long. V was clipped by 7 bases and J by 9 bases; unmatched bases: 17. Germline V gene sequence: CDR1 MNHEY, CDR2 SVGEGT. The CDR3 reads CASTPGQGGLFGQYF. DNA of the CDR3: TGTGCCAGCACCCCTGGACAGGGCGGGCTTTTTGGGCAGTACTTC.

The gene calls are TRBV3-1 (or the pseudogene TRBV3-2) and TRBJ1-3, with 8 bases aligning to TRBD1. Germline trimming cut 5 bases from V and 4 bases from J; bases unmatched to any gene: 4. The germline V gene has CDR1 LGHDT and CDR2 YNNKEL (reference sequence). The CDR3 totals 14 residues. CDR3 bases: TGTGCCAGCAGCAAAGGGGACAGGGGAAACACCATATATTTT. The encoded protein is CASSKGDRGNTIYF.

The CDR3 loop is CASSGATGFASYEQYF. The CDR3 bases are TGTGCCAGCAGTGGCGCCACAGGGTTCGCCTCCTACGAGCAGTACTTC. This chain links TRBV2 with TRBJ2-7; TRBD1 might be the D (6 bases). V was clipped by 4 bases and J by 0 bases, with 16 bases between them. CDR3 length: 16 amino acids. Germline V gene lookup returns CDR1 SNHLY and CDR2 FYNNEI.

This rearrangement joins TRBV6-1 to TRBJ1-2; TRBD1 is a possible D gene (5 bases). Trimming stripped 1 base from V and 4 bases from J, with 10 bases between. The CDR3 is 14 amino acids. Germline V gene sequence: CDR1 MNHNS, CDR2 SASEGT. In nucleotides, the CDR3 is TGTGCCAGCAGTGAAGGCGGGGCCAGCTATGGCTACACCTTC. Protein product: CASSEGGASYGYTF.

CDR3 protein: CASSLDRSPPYNEQFF. The CDR3 coding sequence is TGTGCCAGCAGCTTAGATAGATCTCCTCCCTACAATGAGCAGTTCTTC. The chain combines TRBV11-2 with TRBJ2-1; D remains ambiguous. Trimming took off 0 bases at V and 2 bases at J, with 11 bases between the two ends. The CDR3 is 16 amino acids. The germline V gene encodes CDR1 SGHAT and CDR2 FQNNGV.

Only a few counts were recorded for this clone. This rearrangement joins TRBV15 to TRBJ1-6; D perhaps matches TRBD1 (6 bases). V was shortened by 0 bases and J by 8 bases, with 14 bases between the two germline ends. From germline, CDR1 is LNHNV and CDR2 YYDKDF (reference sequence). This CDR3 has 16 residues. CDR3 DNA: TGTGCCACCAGCAGAGATCAGGGGAATCAGGATTCACCCCTCCACTTT. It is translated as CATSRDQGNQDSPLHF. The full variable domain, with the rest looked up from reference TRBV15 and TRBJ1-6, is DAMVIQNPRYQVTQFGKPVTLSCSQTLNHNVMYWYQQKSSQAPKLLFHYYDKDFNNEADTPDNFQSRRPNTSFCFLDIRSPGLGDTAMYLCATSRDQGNQDSPLHFGNGTRLTVT.

The CDR3, as DNA: TGTGCCAGCAGTCCGGGACAGGGGGATCAGCCCCAGCATTTT. It encodes CASSPGQGDQPQHF. The chain couples TRBV7-9 to TRBJ1-5; 11 nucleotides line up with TRBD1. Germline CDR1 is SEHNR and CDR2 is FQNEAQ (reference sequence). The CDR3 extends over 14 amino acids. Germline trimming cut 6 bases from V and 5 bases from J; bases unmatched to any gene: 3.

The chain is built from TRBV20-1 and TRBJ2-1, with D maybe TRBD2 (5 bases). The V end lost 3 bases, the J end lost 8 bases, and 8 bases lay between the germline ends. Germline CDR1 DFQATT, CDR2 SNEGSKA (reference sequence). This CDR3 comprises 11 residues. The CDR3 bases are TGCAGTGCTAGGACGGGGTATGAGCAGTTCTTC. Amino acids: CSARTGYEQFF.

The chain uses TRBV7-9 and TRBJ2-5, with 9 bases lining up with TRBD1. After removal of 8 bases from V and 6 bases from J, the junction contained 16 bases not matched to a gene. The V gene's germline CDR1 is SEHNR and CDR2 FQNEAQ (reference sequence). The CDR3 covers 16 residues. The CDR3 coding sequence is TGTGCCAGCGTACAGACTGGAGACAGGGGGTGGAAGACCCAGTACTTC. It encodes CASVQTGDRGWKTQYF. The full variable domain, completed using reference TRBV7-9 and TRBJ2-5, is DTGVSQNPRHKITKRGQNVTFRCDPISEHNRLYWYRQTLGQGPEFLTYFQNEAQLEKSRLLSDRFSAERPKGSFSTLEIQRTEQGDSAMYLCASVQTGDRGWKTQYFGPGTRLLVL.

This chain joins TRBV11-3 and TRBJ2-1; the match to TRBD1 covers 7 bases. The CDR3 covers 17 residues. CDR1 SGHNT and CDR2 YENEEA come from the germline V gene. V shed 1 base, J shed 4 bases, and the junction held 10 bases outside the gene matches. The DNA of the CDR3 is TGTGCCAGCAGCTTAGTCGAGAACCCAGGGGGTTACAATGAGCAGTTCTTC. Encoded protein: CASSLVENPGGYNEQFF.

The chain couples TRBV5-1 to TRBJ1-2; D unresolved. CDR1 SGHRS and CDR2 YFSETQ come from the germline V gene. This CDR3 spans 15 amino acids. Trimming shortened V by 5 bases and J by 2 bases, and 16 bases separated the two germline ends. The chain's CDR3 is CASSYSSLLNYGYTF. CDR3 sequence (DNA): TGCGCCAGCAGTTATAGCAGTCTTCTCAACTATGGCTACACCTTC.

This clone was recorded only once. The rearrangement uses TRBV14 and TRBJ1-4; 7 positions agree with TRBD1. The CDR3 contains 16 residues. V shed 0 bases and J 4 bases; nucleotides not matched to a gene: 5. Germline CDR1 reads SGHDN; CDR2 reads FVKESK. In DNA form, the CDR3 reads TGTGCCAGCAGCCAAGAACGGGACAGAGTTAATGAAAAACTGTTTTTT. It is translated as CASSQERDRVNEKLFF.

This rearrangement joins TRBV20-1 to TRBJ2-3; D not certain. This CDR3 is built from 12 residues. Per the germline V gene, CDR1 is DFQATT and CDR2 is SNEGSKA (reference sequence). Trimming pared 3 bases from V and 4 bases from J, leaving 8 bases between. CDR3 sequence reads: CSASLSPDTQYF. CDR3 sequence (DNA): TGCAGTGCTAGTTTATCTCCAGATACGCAGTATTTT.

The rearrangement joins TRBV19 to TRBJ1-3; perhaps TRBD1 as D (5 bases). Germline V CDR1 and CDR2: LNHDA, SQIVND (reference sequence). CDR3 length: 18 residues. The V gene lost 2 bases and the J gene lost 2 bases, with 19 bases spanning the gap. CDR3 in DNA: TGTGCCAGTAGTATATCCGGGGGAACAGTTCTAACTGGAAACACCATATATTTT. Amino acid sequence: CASSISGGTVLTGNTIYF.